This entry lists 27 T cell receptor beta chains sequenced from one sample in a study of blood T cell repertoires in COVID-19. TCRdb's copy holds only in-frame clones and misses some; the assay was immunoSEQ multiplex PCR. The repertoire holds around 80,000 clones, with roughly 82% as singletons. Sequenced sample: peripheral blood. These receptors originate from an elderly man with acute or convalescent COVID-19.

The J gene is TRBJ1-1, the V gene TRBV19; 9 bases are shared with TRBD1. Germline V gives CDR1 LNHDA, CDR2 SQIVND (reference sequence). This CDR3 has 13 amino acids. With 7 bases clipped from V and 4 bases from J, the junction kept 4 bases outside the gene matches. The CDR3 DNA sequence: TGTGCCAGTACACGACAGGGGGTCACTGAAGCTTTCTTT. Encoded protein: CASTRQGVTEAFF.

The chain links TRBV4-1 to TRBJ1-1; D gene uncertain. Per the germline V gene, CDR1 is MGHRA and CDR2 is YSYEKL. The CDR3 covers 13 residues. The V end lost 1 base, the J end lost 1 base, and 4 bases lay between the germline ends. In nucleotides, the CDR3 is TGCGCCAGCAGCCAAGTCTGGAACACTGAAGCTTTCTTT. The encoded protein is CASSQVWNTEAFF.

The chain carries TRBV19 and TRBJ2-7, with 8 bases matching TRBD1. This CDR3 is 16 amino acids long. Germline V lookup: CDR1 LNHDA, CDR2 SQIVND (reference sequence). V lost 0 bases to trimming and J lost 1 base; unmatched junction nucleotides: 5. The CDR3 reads CASSIDRDRRSYEQYF. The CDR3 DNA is TGTGCCAGTAGTATAGATAGGGACAGGAGATCCTACGAGCAGTACTTC.

The CDR3: CASSLASGILNTEAFF. The CDR3 DNA is TGCGCCAGCAGCTTGGCATCCGGGATCTTGAACACTGAAGCTTTCTTT. The V and J genes are TRBV5-1 and TRBJ1-1; D gene unclear. CDR1 is SGHRS, CDR2 YFSETQ, per germline. The CDR3 sequence is 16 residues long. The V gene lost 0 bases and the J gene lost 0 bases, with 12 bases spanning the gap.

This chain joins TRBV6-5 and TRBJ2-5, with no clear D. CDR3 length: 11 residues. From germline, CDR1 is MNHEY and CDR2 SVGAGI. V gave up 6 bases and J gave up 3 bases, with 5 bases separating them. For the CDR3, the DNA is TGTGCCAGCAGCGGAGAAGAGACCCAGTACTTC. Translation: CASSGEETQYF.

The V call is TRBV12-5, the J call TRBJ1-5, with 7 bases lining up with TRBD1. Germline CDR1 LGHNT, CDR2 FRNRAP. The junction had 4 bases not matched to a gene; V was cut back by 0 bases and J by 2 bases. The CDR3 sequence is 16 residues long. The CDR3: CASGLVLTGGNQPQHF. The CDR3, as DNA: TGTGCTAGTGGTTTGGTACTCACAGGGGGCAATCAGCCCCAGCATTTT.

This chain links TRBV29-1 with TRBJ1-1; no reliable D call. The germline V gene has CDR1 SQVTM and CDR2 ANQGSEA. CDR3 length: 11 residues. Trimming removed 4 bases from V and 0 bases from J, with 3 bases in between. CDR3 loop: CSVAVNTEAFF. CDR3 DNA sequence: TGCAGCGTTGCAGTGAACACTGAAGCTTTCTTT.

CDR3 nucleotides: TGTGCCAGCAGCTTAGGCGGGGCCACAGATACGCAGTATTTT. This sequence encodes CASSLGGATDTQYF. The chain links TRBV7-9 to TRBJ2-3; D is possibly TRBD2 (6 bases). In germline, CDR1 is SEHNR, CDR2 FQNEAQ (reference sequence). Trimming removed 1 base at V and 2 bases at J, with 7 bases between. The CDR3 has 14 amino acids.

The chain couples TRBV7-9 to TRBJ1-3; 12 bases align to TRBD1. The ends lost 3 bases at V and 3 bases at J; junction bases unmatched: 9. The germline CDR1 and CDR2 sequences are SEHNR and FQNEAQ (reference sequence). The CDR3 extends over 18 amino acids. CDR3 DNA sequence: TGTGCCAGCAGCTTGGGAGCGGGACAGGGGGCGGGTGGAAACACCATATATTTT. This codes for CASSLGAGQGAGGNTIYF. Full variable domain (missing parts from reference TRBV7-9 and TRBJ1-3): DTGVSQNPRHKITKRGQNVTFRCDPISEHNRLYWYRQTLGQGPEFLTYFQNEAQLEKSRLLSDRFSAERPKGSFSTLEIQRTEQGDSAMYLCASSLGAGQGAGGNTIYFGEGSWLTVV.

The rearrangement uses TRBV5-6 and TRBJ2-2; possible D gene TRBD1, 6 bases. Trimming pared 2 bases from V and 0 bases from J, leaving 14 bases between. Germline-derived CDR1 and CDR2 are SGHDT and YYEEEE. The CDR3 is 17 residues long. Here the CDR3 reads CASSFRTAYSNTGELFF. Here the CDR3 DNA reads TGTGCCAGCAGCTTCAGGACAGCCTATTCGAACACCGGGGAGCTGTTTTTT. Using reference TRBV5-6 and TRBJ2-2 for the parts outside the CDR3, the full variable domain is DAGVTQSPTHLIKTRGQQVTLRCSPKSGHDTVSWYQQALGQGPQFIFQYYEEEERQRGNFPDRFSGHQFPNYSSELNVNALLLGDSALYLCASSFRTAYSNTGELFFGEGSRLTVL.

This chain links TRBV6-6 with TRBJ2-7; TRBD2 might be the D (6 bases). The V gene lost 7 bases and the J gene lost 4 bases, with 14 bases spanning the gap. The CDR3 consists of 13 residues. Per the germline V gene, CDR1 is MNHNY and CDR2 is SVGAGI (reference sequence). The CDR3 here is CASTGTYQYEQYF. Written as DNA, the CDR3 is TGTGCCAGCACCGGGACTTACCAGTACGAGCAGTACTTC.

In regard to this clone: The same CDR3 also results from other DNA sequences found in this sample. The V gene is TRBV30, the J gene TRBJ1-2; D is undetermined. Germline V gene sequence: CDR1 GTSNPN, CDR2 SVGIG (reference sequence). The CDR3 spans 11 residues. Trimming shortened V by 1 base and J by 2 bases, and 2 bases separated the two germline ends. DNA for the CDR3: TGTGCCTGGAGTGCAAACTATGGCTACACCTTC. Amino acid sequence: CAWSANYGYTF.

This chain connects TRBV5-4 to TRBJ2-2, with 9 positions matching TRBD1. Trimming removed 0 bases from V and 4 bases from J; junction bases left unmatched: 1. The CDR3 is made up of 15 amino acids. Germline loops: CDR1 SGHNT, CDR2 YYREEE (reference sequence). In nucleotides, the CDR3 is TGTGCCAGCAGCTTGGGACAGGGGGTCACCGGGGAGCTGTTTTTT. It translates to CASSLGQGVTGELFF.

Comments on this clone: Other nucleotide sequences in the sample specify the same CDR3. This CDR3 reads CASSLGPLNTEAFF. CDR3 nucleotides: TGCGCCAGCAGCTTGGGGCCGTTGAACACTGAAGCTTTCTTT. This chain joins TRBV5-1 and TRBJ1-1; D ambiguous. V dropped 0 bases and J dropped 0 bases, with 6 bases sitting between them. CDR3 length equals 14 residues. Germline-derived CDR1 and CDR2 are SGHRS and YFSETQ.

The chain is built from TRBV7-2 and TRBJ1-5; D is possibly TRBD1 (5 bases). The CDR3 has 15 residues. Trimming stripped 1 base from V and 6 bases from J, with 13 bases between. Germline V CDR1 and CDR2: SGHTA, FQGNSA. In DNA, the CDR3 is TGTGCCAGCAGCTTAGGCTCGACAGCGGGTCAGCCCCAGCATTTT. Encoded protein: CASSLGSTAGQPQHF.

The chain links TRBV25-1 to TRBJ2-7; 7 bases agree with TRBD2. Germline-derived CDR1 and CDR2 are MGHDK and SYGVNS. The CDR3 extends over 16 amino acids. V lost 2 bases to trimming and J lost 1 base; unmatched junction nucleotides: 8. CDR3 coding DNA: TGTGCCAGCAGTGAAACTAGGGCTAGCGGTTCCTACGAGCAGTACTTC. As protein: CASSETRASGSYEQYF.

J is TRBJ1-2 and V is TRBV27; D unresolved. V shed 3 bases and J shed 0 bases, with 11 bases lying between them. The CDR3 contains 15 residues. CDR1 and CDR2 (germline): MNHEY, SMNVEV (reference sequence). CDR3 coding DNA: TGTGCCAGCAGTTTGAGCAGGCGCACTAACTATGGCTACACCTTC. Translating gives CASSLSRRTNYGYTF.

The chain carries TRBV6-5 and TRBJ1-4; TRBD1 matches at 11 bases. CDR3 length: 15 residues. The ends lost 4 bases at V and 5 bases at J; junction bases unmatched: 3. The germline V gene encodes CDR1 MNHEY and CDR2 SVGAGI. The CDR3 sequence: CASSSGTGGNEKLFF. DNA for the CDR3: TGTGCCAGCAGTTCCGGGACAGGGGGGAATGAAAAACTGTTTTTT.

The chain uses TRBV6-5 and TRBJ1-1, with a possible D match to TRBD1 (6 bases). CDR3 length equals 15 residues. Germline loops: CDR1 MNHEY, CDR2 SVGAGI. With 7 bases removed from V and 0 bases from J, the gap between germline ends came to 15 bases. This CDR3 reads CASKRGGLMNTEAFF. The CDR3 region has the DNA TGTGCCAGCAAGAGGGGGGGCCTAATGAACACTGAAGCTTTCTTT.

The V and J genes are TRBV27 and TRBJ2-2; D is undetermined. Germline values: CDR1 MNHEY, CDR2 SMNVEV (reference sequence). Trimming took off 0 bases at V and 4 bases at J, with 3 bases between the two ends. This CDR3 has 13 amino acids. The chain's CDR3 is CASSLSLTGELFF. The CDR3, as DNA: TGTGCCAGCAGTTTATCCCTCACCGGGGAGCTGTTTTTT.

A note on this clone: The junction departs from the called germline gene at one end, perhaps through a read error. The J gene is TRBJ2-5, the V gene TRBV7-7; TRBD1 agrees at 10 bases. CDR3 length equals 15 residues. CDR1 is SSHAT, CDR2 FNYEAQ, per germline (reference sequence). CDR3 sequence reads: CASSTGTGDQETQYF. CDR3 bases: TGTGCTAGCAGTACAGGGACAGGGGACCAAGAGACCCAGTACTTC.

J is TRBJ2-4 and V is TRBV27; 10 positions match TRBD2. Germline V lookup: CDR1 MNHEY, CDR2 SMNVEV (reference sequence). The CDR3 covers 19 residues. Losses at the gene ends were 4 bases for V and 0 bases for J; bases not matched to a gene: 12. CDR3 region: CASSSSGTSAILAKNIQYF. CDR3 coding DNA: TGTGCCAGCAGTTCCTCCGGGACTAGCGCCATTTTAGCCAAAAACATTCAGTACTTC.

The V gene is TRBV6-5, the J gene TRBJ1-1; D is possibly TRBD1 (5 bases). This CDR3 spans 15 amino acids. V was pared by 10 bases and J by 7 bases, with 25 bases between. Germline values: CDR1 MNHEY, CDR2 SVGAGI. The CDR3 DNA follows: TGTGCCACCAAAAGCCAGGGTGGGCGCGGCGATGAAGCTTTCTTT. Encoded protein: CATKSQGGRGDEAFF.

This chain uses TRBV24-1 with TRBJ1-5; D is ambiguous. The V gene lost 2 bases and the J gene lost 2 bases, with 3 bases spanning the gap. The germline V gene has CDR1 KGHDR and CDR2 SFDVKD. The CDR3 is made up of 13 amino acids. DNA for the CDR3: TGTGCCACCAGTGATTCGGGCAATCAGCCCCAGCATTTT. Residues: CATSDSGNQPQHF.

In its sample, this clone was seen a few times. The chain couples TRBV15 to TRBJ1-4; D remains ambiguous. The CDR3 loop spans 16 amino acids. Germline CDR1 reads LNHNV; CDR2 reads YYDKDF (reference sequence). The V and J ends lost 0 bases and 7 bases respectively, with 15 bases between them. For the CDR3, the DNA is TGTGCCACCAGCAGAGATATCTCCGCTACGAGTGAAAAACTGTTTTTT. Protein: CATSRDISATSEKLFF.

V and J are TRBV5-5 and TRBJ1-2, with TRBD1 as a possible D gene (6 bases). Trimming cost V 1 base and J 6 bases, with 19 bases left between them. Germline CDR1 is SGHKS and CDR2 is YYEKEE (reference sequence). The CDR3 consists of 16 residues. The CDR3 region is CASSLLGALRRDGYTF. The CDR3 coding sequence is TGTGCCAGCAGCTTGTTGGGGGCCTTGCGCCGAGATGGCTACACCTTC. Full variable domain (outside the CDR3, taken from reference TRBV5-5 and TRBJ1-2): DAGVTQSPTHLIKTRGQQVTLRCSPISGHKSVSWYQQVLGQGPQFIFQYYEKEERGRGNFPDRFSARQFPNYSSELNVNALLLGDSALYLCASSLLGALRRDGYTFGSGTRLTVV.

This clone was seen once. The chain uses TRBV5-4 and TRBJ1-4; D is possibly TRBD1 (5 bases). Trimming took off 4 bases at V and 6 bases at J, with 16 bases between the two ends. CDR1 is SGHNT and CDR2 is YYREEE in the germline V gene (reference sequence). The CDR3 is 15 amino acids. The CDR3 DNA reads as TGTGCCAGCAGCCCTGGGGTTTCGGGGGATGAAAAACTGTTTTTT. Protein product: CASSPGVSGDEKLFF.